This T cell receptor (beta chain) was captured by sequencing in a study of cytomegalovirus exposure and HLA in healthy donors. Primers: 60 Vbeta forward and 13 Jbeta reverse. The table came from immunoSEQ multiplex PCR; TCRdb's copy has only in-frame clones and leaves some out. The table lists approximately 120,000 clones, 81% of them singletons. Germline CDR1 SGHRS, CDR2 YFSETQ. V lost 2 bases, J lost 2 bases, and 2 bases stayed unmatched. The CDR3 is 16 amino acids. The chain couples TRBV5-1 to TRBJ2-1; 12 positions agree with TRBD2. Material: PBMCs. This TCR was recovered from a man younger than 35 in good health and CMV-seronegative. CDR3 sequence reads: CASSLGLAGPYNEQFF. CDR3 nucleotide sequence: TGCGCCAGCAGCTTAGGACTAGCGGGGCCCTACAATGAGCAGTTCTTC. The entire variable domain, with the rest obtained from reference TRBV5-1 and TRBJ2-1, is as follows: KAGVTQTPRYLIKTRGQQVTLSCSPISGHRSVSWYQQTPGQGLQFLFEYFSETQRNKGNFPGRFSGRQFSNSRSEMNVSTLELGDSALYLCASSLGLAGPYNEQFFGPGTRLTVL.